Included here is one TCR beta chain sequence, with context. Its antigen is currently not known. No much larger clonotype is one base removed from it; base qualities were not supplied. The CDR3 goes from the cysteine to the phenylalanine over 17 residues. This entry keeps only the CDR3 DNA: 51 bases, framed from base 1. The germline V gene specifies MDHEN as CDR1 and SYDVKM as CDR2. The germline V and J ends show losses of 5 bases and 1 base respectively, and no gene match explains 7 bases of the junction. The data were taken from a study of glioma-infiltrating T cells after dendritic cell vaccination (dated by TCRdb to between 2015 and 2016). The study in broad terms: The cohort comprised 15 or so glioblastoma patients from Phase I and II dendritic cell vaccination trials, 9 newly diagnosed and 6 with recurrent disease. Autologous tumor lysate-pulsed dendritic cell vaccination was administered to the patients between the early 2000s and the early 2010s. The vaccine was prepared from monocyte-derived dendritic cells that were cultured for about 7 days with IL-4 and GM-CSF and then pulsed overnight with autologous tumor lysate. Each patient got three intradermal injections of the dendritic cell vaccine, spaced at biweekly intervals, in the arm below the axilla. Tumor-infiltrating lymphocyte content was quantified and tumor and blood repertoires were compared in dendritic cell-vaccinated glioblastoma patients by deep sequencing of TCR beta CDR3 regions. TCR sequencing metrics, including TIL content and tumor-blood repertoire overlap, were correlated with survival after dendritic cell vaccination.

Results the study describes overall, beyond this receptor: No direct relationship between TCR clonality and survival was found, suggesting that a diverse polyclonal response may matter. The cohort was small and heterogeneous, only a few patients had full blood and tumor sets, and even fewer had initial-recurrent tumor pairs. The three-group TCR overlap response model was described as speculative and requiring prospective validation. After dendritic cell vaccination, a higher estimated pretreatment TIL content predicted longer time to progression and longer overall survival.

Selection of patients required sufficient residual fresh-frozen tumor tissue and over two years of available survival data. An isocitrate dehydrogenase mutation was not carried by any of the glioblastoma patients, although molecular status was otherwise variable. PBMC collection took place before vaccination, two weeks after the third vaccination, and at tumor progression if progression occurred. The Qiagen DNeasy Blood extraction Kit was used to extract genomic DNA. TCRB CDR3 regions were amplified from approximately 2 ug genomic DNA, or all available DNA if less, using the immunoSEQ assay. The multiplex PCR relied on 60 forward primers for TCR V beta segments and 13 reverse primers for J beta segments. To estimate the number of reads per starting template, synthetic control templates were added to each sample at limiting dilution. Sequencing produced 87 bp reads on the Illumina HiSeq System. Regarding the original processing steps: To remove PCR and sequencing errors, closely related sequences were merged with a nearest neighbor algorithm. TCR overlap was measured as the percentage of unique tumor TCR beta sequences also present in the same patient's peripheral blood. TCRdb limited this immuneACCESS table to in-frame rearrangements with V and J called. A share of clones is missing; checked studies link under half to unresolved V genes, and the rest is unexplained. V, J and clone size are taken as reported in that table, and D and trimming were inferred from the DNA itself. Here the sample has about 100,000 clones; 79% occur a single time. The ten largest clonotypes hold nearly 6% of the sample.

The sequence joins TRBV28 to TRBJ2-1; TRBD2 matches 11 bases in the middle. The sequencing used blood, collected before dendritic cell vaccination. This sequence was found in a human donor with glioblastoma. The sequenced DNA: TGTGCCAGCAGTCCTAGACTAGCGGGAAGGTCCTACAATGAGCAGTTCTTC. It encodes CASSPRLAGRSYNEQFF.